These 19 T cell receptor beta chains originate from one sample sequenced in a study of T cells in Graves' hyperthyroidism and ophthalmopathy. From RNA transcripts, TCR beta CDR3 regions were amplified. The HTBI primer set was used in a first-round RT-PCR of the TCR CDR3. TCRdb re-analysed the multiplex PCR reads in MiXCR, keeping a single row per CDR3 protein. The table lists hundreds of thousands of distinct CDR3 sequences, roughly 15% of them singletons, with more than 8.5% in the top ten. The source material was blood. The receptors shown here come from a woman between 18 and 30 years old with Graves' hyperthyroidism.

This clonotype was counted at least ten times. This rearrangement joins TRBV3-1 to TRBJ2-5; D is uncertain. The V end was cut by 0 bases, the J end by 2 bases, with 10 bases between. The length of the CDR3 is 15 residues. The germline gives CDR1 LGHDT, CDR2 YNNKEL (reference sequence). CDR3 region: CASSQDSQNQETQYF. CDR3 sequence (DNA): TGTGCCAGCAGCCAAGATAGCCAGAATCAAGAGACCCAGTACTTC.

This clonotype was observed a few times. V is TRBV5-4 and J is TRBJ2-2; 8 bases fit TRBD2. Germline-derived CDR1 and CDR2 are SGHNT and YYREEE (reference sequence). This CDR3 contains 17 residues. V was clipped by 3 bases and J by 3 bases; unmatched bases: 10. CDR3 DNA: TGTGCCAGCAGCTCTGGGGGGGTAGCGGGACACACCGGGGAGCTGTTTTTT. Its translation is CASSSGGVAGHTGELFF.

The genes are TRBV20-1 and TRBJ1-5; weak D call: TRBD1 (6 bases). The CDR3 is 15 residues long. CDR1 is DFQATT, CDR2 SNEGSKA, per germline (reference sequence). V was pared by 5 bases and J by 0 bases, with 14 bases between. In DNA, the CDR3 is TGCAGTGCTCGAAGACAGGAGATTAGCAATCAGCCCCAGCATTTT. Its protein is CSARRQEISNQPQHF.

This clonotype was counted only a few times. The chain employs TRBV27 and TRBJ2-3, with 7 bases lining up with TRBD2. Germline V lookup: CDR1 MNHEY, CDR2 SMNVEV (reference sequence). The CDR3 has 15 amino acids. With V trimmed by 8 bases and J by 4 bases, 12 bases remained unmatched. CDR3: CASSPWGGGPDTQYF. CDR3 in DNA: TGTGCCAGCTCTCCTTGGGGGGGGGGTCCAGATACGCAGTATTTT.

This clonotype was recorded a few times. CDR3 protein: CSVGRLSGNTIYF. CDR3 DNA sequence: TGCAGTGTAGGCAGGTTGTCTGGAAACACCATATATTTT. This sequence joins TRBV20-1 and TRBJ1-3; no reliable D call. The V gene's germline CDR1 is DFQATT and CDR2 SNEGSKA (reference sequence). V lost 7 bases to trimming and J lost 1 base, with 11 bases between them. The CDR3 spans 13 residues.

At least ten counts were recorded for this clonotype. The gene calls are TRBV12-3 or TRBV12-4 and TRBJ2-1; tentative D call: TRBD2 (6 bases). V dropped 5 bases and J dropped 8 bases, with 13 bases sitting between them. This CDR3 has 13 residues. CDR3 sequence reads: CASSPGTPHEQFF. The CDR3 bases are TGTGCCAGCAGTCCCGGGACTCCCCATGAGCAGTTCTTC.

This clonotype has just a few counts. CDR3 in amino acids: CASSLVAGASSYEQYF. The CDR3 nucleotides read TGTGCCAGCAGCTTGGTAGCGGGGGCTAGCTCCTACGAGCAGTACTTC. The chain recombines TRBV5-6 with TRBJ2-7, with 9 positions matching TRBD2. Germline V gene sequence: CDR1 SGHDT, CDR2 YYEEEE. The CDR3 contains 16 residues. V gave up 0 bases and J gave up 0 bases; unmatched junction bases: 4.

This clonotype was picked up a small number of times. This chain joins TRBV24-1 and TRBJ2-2; maybe TRBD1 (6 bases). V was pared by 5 bases and J by 7 bases, with 22 bases between. Per the germline V gene, CDR1 is KGHDR and CDR2 is SFDVKD. The CDR3 spans 17 residues. The CDR3 sequence: CATSVPPGQQRDGELFF. In nucleotides, the CDR3 is TGTGCCACCAGTGTCCCTCCCGGACAGCAACGGGACGGGGAGCTGTTTTTT.

This clonotype was recorded a few times. This rearrangement joins TRBV27 to TRBJ2-3; D could derive from TRBD1 or TRBD2 (6 bases each). V was shortened by 6 bases and J by 7 bases, with 17 bases between the two germline ends. The germline V gene encodes CDR1 MNHEY and CDR2 SMNVEV (reference sequence). This CDR3 contains 14 residues. This CDR3 reads CASRVIGGGHTQYF. CDR3 sequence (DNA): TGTGCCAGCAGAGTAATCGGTGGGGGGCATACGCAGTATTTT.

The V gene is TRBV20-1, the J gene TRBJ2-1, with D hard to call. From germline, CDR1 is DFQATT and CDR2 SNEGSKA (reference sequence). The CDR3 sequence is 11 residues long. The V and J ends lost 4 bases and 8 bases respectively, with 9 bases between them. DNA for the CDR3: TGCAGTGCTACTATAATCTATGAGCAGTTCTTC. Its protein product is CSATIIYEQFF.

This clonotype was detected ten times or more. The chain links TRBV18 to TRBJ2-1; 8 bases fit TRBD2. Germline CDR1 is KGHSH and CDR2 is LQKENI. This CDR3 contains 15 residues. V lost 2 bases, J lost 3 bases, and 3 bases stayed unmatched. The CDR3 DNA is TGTGCCAGCTCACCAAATAGCGGGAACTACAATGAGCAGTTCTTC. This sequence encodes CASSPNSGNYNEQFF.

The count of this clonotype is one. V and J are TRBV4-1 and TRBJ1-2; 10 nucleotides agree with TRBD1. The V and J ends lost 4 bases and 8 bases, in that order; junction bases with no gene match: 10. This CDR3 has 15 residues. CDR1 is MGHRA, CDR2 YSYEKL, per germline. CDR3 loop: CASSRSKGQGTGYTF. CDR3 sequence (DNA): TGCGCCAGCAGCCGGAGCAAGGGACAGGGGACGGGCTACACCTTC.

This clonotype was seen more than once but under ten times. CDR3 amino acids: CASSPRLPRLAQSTDTQYF. CDR3 sequence (DNA): TGTGCCAGCAGCCCGCGACTTCCTCGACTAGCGCAAAGCACAGATACGCAGTATTTT. The chain couples TRBV7-9 to TRBJ2-3, with 8 nucleotides matching TRBD2. The trim removed 5 bases at V and 0 bases at J, leaving 16 bases unmatched. CDR1 SEHNR and CDR2 FQNEAQ come from the germline V gene (reference sequence). This CDR3 comprises 19 residues.

This chain connects TRBV19 to TRBJ1-1; TRBD1 is a possible D gene (5 bases). The CDR3 has 15 amino acids. CDR1 LNHDA and CDR2 SQIVND come from the germline V gene (reference sequence). Trimming shortened V by 6 bases and J by 1 base, and 15 bases separated the two germline ends. This chain's CDR3 is CASSGRDRPNTEAFF. In DNA, the CDR3 is TGTGCCAGTAGCGGAAGGGACCGACCGAACACTGAAGCTTTCTTT.

This clonotype was observed a handful of times. The rearrangement links TRBV5-1 to TRBJ2-1; TRBD1 agrees at 7 bases. CDR1 SGHRS and CDR2 YFSETQ come from the germline V gene. Trimming removed 2 bases from V and 1 base from J; junction bases left unmatched: 12. This CDR3 is 18 amino acids long. CDR3 loop: CASSLQIPGQHSYNEQFF. The CDR3 nucleotides read TGCGCCAGCAGCTTACAGATACCGGGACAGCATTCCTACAATGAGCAGTTCTTC. Filled out from reference TRBV5-1 and TRBJ2-1, the complete variable domain reads KAGVTQTPRYLIKTRGQQVTLSCSPISGHRSVSWYQQTPGQGLQFLFEYFSETQRNKGNFPGRFSGRQFSNSRSEMNVSTLELGDSALYLCASSLQIPGQHSYNEQFFGPGTRLTVL.

This clonotype showed up many times. V and J are TRBV11-2 and TRBJ2-3; D unclear. This CDR3 comprises 14 residues. Trimming took off 2 bases at V and 0 bases at J, with 6 bases between the two ends. The germline V gene encodes CDR1 SGHAT and CDR2 FQNNGV. The CDR3 region is CASSLQISTDTQYF. In nucleotides, the CDR3 is TGTGCCAGCAGCTTACAGATCAGCACAGATACGCAGTATTTT.

This clonotype was observed a few times. CDR3 amino acids: CASSESGMIALTF. Written as DNA, the CDR3 is TGTGCCAGCAGTGAGTCAGGGATGATAGCGCTTACCTTC. The genes are TRBV2 and TRBJ1-2, with D possibly matching TRBD1 (5 bases). V was shortened by 3 bases and J by 14 bases, with 19 bases between the two germline ends. The CDR3 totals 13 residues. Germline V gene data show CDR1 as SNHLY and CDR2 as FYNNEI.

This clonotype was seen repeatedly, ten times or more. Here the CDR3 reads CASSPVFIVLSSYNEQFF. CDR3 DNA: TGTGCCAGCAGCCCCGTCTTCATCGTCCTGAGCTCCTACAATGAGCAGTTCTTC. V and J are TRBV7-2 and TRBJ2-1; D gene uncertain. Deletions cut 5 bases from V and 0 bases from J, with 20 bases between. Germline V gene sequence: CDR1 SGHTA, CDR2 FQGNSA. This CDR3 has 18 residues.

This clonotype turned up a few times. The chain has TRBV5-6 and TRBJ1-2, with D unresolved. Germline lookup yields CDR1 SGHDT and CDR2 YYEEEE. CDR3 size: 12 residues. V dropped 4 bases and J dropped 13 bases, with 17 bases sitting between them. CDR3 DNA: TGTGCCAGCAGCCGGATGACTGCCGAGGGCACCTTC. Translated: CASSRMTAEGTF. Supplemented by reference TRBV5-6 and TRBJ1-2, the full variable domain reads DAGVTQSPTHLIKTRGQQVTLRCSPKSGHDTVSWYQQALGQGPQFIFQYYEEEERQRGNFPDRFSGHQFPNYSSELNVNALLLGDSALYLCASSRMTAEGTFGSGTRLTVV.